The entry that follows covers one T cell receptor (beta chain) sequence. The antigen is not known. The V end was cut by 6 bases, the J end by 2 bases, with 8 bases between. There are 13 residues in the CDR3. TCRdb re-derived calls from the reads in MiXCR, one entry per CDR3 protein. Of approximately 77,000 distinct CDR3 sequences detected, about a fifth appear once; the ten largest clones hold roughly 8.3%. This entry belongs to a study of type 1 regulatory T cells. The study, taken as a whole, reports: Compared with non-Tr1 cells, Tr1 cells showed a narrower TCR repertoire.

The sequencing input was cultured type 1 regulatory T (Tr1) cells, either the whole culture or a sorted fraction (not recorded which). The chain has TRBV12-3 or TRBV12-4 and TRBJ1-5; D remains ambiguous. This clonotype was obtained from a human donor in good health. CDR3 protein: CASREAGNQPQHF. CDR3 coding DNA: TGTGCCAGCAGGGAGGCGGGCAATCAGCCCCAGCATTTT.